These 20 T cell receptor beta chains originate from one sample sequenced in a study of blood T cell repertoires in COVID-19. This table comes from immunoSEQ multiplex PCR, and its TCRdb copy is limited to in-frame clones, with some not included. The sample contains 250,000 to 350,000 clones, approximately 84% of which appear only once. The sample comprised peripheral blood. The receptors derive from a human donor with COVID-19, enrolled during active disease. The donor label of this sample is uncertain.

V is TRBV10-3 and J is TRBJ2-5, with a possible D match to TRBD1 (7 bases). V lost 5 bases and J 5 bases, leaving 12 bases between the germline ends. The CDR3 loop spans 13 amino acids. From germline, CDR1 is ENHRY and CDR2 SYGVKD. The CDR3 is CAISQPGGETQYF. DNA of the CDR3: TGTGCCATCAGTCAGCCAGGGGGGGAGACCCAGTACTTC.

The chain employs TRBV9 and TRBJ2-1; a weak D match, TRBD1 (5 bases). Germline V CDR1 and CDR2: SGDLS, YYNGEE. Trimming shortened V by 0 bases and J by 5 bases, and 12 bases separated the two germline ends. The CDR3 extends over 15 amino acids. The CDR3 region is CASSVVQGTHNEQFF. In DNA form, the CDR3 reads TGTGCCAGCAGCGTAGTTCAGGGTACCCACAATGAGCAGTTCTTC. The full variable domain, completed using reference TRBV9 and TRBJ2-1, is DSGVTQTPKHLITATGQRVTLRCSPRSGDLSVYWYQQSLDQGLQFLIQYYNGEERAKGNILERFSAQQFPDLHSELNLSSLELGDSALYFCASSVVQGTHNEQFFGPGTRLTVL.

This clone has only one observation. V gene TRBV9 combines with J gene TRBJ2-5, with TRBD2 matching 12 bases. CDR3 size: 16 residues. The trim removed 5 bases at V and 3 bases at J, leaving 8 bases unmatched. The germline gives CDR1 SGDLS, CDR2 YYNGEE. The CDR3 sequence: CASSRQRLAGEETQYF. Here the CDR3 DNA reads TGTGCCAGCAGTCGCCAGAGACTAGCGGGAGAAGAGACCCAGTACTTC.

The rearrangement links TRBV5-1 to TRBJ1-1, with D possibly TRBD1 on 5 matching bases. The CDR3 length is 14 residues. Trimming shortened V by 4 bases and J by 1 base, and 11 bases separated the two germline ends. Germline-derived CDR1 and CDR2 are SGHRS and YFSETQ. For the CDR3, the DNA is TGCGCCAGCAGCGACAGCTCCCAGAACACTGAAGCTTTCTTT. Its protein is CASSDSSQNTEAFF.

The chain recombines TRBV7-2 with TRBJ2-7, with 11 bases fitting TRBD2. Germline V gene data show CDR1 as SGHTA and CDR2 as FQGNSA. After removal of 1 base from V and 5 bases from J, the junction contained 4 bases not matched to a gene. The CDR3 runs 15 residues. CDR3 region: CASSLELAGVHEQYF. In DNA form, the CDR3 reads TGTGCCAGCAGCTTAGAACTAGCGGGAGTGCACGAGCAGTACTTC.

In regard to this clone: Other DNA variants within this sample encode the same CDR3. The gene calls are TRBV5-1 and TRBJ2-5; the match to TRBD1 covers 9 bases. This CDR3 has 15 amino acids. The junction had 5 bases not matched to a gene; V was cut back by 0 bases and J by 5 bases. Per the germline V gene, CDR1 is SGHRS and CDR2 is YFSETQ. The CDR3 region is CASSLATGGFETQYF. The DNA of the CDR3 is TGCGCCAGCAGCTTGGCTACAGGGGGCTTTGAGACCCAGTACTTC.

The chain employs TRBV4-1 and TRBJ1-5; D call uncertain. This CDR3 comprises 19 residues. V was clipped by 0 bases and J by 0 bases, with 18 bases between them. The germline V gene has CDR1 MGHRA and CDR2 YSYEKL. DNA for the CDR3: TGCGCCAGCAGCCAAGATCCGCCCGGCGAGGGATCTAGCAATCAGCCCCAGCATTTT. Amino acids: CASSQDPPGEGSSNQPQHF.

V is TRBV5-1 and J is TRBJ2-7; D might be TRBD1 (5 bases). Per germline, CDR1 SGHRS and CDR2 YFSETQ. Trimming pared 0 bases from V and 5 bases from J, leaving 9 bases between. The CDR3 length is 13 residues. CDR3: CASSLAEGDEQYF. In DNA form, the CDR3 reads TGCGCCAGCAGCTTGGCCGAAGGGGACGAGCAGTACTTC.

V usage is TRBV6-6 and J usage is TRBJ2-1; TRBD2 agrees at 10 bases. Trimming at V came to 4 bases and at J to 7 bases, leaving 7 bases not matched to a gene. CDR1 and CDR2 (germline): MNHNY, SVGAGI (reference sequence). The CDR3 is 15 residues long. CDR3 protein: CASSSTSGTSNEQFF. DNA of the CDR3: TGTGCCAGCAGTTCAACTAGCGGGACTTCGAATGAGCAGTTCTTC.

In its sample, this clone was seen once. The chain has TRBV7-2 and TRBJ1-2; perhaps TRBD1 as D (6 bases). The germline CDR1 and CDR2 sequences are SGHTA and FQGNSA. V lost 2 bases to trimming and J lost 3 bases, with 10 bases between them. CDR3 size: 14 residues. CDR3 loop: CASSLTPGDYGYTF. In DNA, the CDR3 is TGTGCCAGCAGCTTAACCCCAGGGGACTATGGCTACACCTTC.

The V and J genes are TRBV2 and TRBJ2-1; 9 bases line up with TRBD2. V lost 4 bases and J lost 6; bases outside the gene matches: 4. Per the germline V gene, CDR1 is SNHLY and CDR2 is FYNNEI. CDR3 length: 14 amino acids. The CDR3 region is CASSASGVLNEQFF. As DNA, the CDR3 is TGTGCCAGCAGTGCTAGCGGGGTTCTCAATGAGCAGTTCTTC.

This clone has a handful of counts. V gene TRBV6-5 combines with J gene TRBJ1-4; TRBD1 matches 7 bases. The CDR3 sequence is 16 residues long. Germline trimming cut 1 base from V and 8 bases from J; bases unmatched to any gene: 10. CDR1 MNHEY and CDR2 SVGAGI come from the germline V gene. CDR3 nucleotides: TGTGCCAGCAGTTACTTGTTGGGACAGAAGAAAGAAAAACTGTTTTTT. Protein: CASSYLLGQKKEKLFF.

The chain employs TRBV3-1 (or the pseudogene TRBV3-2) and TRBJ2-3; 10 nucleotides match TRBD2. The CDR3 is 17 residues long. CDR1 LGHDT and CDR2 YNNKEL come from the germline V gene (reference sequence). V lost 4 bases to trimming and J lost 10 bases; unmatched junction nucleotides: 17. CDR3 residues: CASSPGLLAGLTIAQYF. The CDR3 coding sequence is TGTGCCAGCAGCCCAGGCCTACTAGCGGGATTAACTATAGCGCAGTATTTT.

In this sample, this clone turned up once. The CDR3 reads CASSFRDRGNSPLHF. In DNA, the CDR3 is TGTGCCAGCAGCTTTCGAGACAGGGGGAATTCACCCCTCCACTTT. V is TRBV7-9 and J is TRBJ1-6, with 9 bases that match TRBD1. The CDR3 sequence is 15 residues long. V shed 3 bases, J shed 7 bases, and the junction held 4 bases outside the gene matches. Germline V gives CDR1 SEHNR, CDR2 FQNEAQ (reference sequence).

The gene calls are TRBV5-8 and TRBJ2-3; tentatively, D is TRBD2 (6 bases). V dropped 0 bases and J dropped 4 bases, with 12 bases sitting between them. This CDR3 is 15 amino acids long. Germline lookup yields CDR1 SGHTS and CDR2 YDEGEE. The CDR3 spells CASSLEGGVADTQYF. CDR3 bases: TGTGCCAGCAGCTTGGAGGGCGGGGTAGCAGATACGCAGTATTTT.

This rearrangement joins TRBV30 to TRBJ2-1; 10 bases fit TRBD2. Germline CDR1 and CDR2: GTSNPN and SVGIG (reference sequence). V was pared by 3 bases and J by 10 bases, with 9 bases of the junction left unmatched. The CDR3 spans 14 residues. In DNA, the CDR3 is TGTGCCTGGAGGCCTAGCGGGGGAAGGGGAGAGCAGTTCTTC. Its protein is CAWRPSGGRGEQFF.

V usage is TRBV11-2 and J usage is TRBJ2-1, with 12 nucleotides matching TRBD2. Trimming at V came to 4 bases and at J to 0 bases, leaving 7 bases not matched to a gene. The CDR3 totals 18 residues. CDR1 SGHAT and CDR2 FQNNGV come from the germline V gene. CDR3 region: CASSSLAGGIRSYNEQFF. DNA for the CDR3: TGTGCCAGCAGCTCGCTAGCGGGAGGGATTCGCTCCTACAATGAGCAGTTCTTC.

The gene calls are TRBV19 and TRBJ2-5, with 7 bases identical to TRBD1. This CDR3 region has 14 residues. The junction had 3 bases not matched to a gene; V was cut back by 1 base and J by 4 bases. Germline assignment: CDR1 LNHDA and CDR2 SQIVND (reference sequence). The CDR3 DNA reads TGTGCCAGTAGTATAGGGACAGGTCCAGAGACCCAGTACTTC. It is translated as CASSIGTGPETQYF.

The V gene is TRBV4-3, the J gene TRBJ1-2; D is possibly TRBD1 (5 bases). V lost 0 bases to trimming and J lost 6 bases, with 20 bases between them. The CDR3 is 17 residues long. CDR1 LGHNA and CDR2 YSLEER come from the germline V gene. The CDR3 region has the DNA TGCGCCAGCAGCCAAGATAATTTGCGGGGACTTACGGATGGCTACACCTTC. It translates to CASSQDNLRGLTDGYTF.

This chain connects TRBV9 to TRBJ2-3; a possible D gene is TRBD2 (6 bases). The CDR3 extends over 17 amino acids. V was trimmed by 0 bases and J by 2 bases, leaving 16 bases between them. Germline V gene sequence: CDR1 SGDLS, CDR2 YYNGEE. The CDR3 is CASSVGVRGDYTDTQYF. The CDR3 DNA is TGTGCCAGCAGCGTAGGCGTGCGGGGAGATTACACAGATACGCAGTATTTT.